A selection of T cell receptor beta chains follows, all from one sample in a study of immune evolution from preneoplasia to lung adenocarcinoma. The table came from immunoSEQ multiplex PCR; TCRdb's copy has only in-frame clones and leaves some out. Among about 8,600 clones listed, around four fifths were seen once. Sequenced input: FFPE lung adenocarcinoma in situ tissue. These receptors were obtained from a person aged 60 to 80 with lung adenocarcinoma. The CDR3 runs from the conserved cysteine through the conserved F or W. Fields, in order: V gene, J gene, D gene, CDR3 protein, CDR3 DNA. A D gene is named only where the DNA matches it firmly.

v_call: TRBV7-2
j_call: TRBJ2-2
d_call: .
cdr3_aa: CASSSGTNTGELFF
cdr3_nt: TGTGCCAGCAGCTCCGGGACGAACACCGGGGAGCTGTTTTTT

v_call: TRBV10-1
j_call: TRBJ2-1
d_call: .
cdr3_aa: CASSEGRGSYNEQFF
cdr3_nt: TGCGCCAGCAGTGAGGGCAGGGGCTCCTACAATGAGCAGTTCTTC

v_call: TRBV4-2
j_call: TRBJ1-6
d_call: .
cdr3_aa: CASSQESTANSPLHF
cdr3_nt: TGTGCCAGCAGCCAAGAATCTACAGCAAATTCACCCCTCCACTTT

v_call: TRBV27
j_call: TRBJ2-3
d_call: TRBD1
cdr3_aa: CASSWDRPTDTQYF
cdr3_nt: TGTGCCAGCAGTTGGGACAGACCCACAGATACGCAGTATTTT

v_call: TRBV9
j_call: TRBJ2-1
d_call: TRBD1
cdr3_aa: CASSVQALQGLGNNEQFF
cdr3_nt: TGTGCCAGCAGCGTACAGGCTCTACAGGGGTTGGGGAACAATGAGCAGTTCTTC

v_call: TRBV28
j_call: TRBJ1-5
d_call: TRBD1
cdr3_aa: CASSFTGTGYNQPQHF
cdr3_nt: TGTGCCAGCAGTTTTACCGGGACAGGGTACAATCAGCCCCAGCATTTT

v_call: TRBV6-1
j_call: TRBJ1-5
d_call: TRBD1
cdr3_aa: CASSEGQGRIFQPQHF
cdr3_nt: TGTGCCAGCAGTGAAGGACAGGGGCGTATATTTCAGCCCCAGCATTTT

v_call: TRBV28
j_call: TRBJ1-6
d_call: .
cdr3_aa: CASKTRDSPLHF
cdr3_nt: TGTGCCAGCAAGACCAGGGATTCACCCCTCCACTTT

v_call: TRBV5-8
j_call: TRBJ1-4
d_call: .
cdr3_aa: CASSSPRGRGYREKLFF
cdr3_nt: TGTGCCAGCAGCTCCCCCCGGGGGCGGGGGTATCGTGAAAAACTGTTTTTT

v_call: TRBV19
j_call: TRBJ1-4
d_call: TRBD1
cdr3_aa: CASSLGQGPEKLFF
cdr3_nt: TGTGCCAGTAGTTTGGGACAGGGTCCGGAAAAACTGTTTTTT

v_call: TRBV13
j_call: TRBJ2-7
d_call: TRBD2
cdr3_aa: CASSKWTSGGLSYEQYF
cdr3_nt: TGTGCCAGCAGCAAATGGACTAGCGGGGGGCTCTCCTACGAGCAGTACTTC

v_call: TRBV28
j_call: TRBJ2-3
d_call: TRBD2
cdr3_aa: CASNPSGGAITQYF
cdr3_nt: TGTGCCAGCAATCCTAGCGGGGGGGCCATTACGCAGTATTTT

v_call: TRBV5-1
j_call: TRBJ2-1
d_call: TRBD1
cdr3_aa: CASSPQTGAYNEQFF
cdr3_nt: TGCGCCAGCAGCCCCCAAACAGGGGCCTACAATGAGCAGTTCTTC